The clone carrying this T cell receptor (beta chain) came up once. Trimming at V came to 0 bases and at J to 5 bases, leaving 5 bases not matched to a gene. The CDR3 runs to 15 residues. Germline CDR1 is LNHNV and CDR2 is YYDKDF (reference sequence). The authors' processing: Estimation of nucleated cell counts was performed using reference gene primer amplification. Profiled with immunoSEQ multiplex PCR; TCRdb holds only in-frame clones, not every one. That table supplies the V and J calls and clone size; D and trimming were determined from the DNA. The sample lists about 240,000 clones, roughly nine tenths occurring once. This record belongs to a study of blood T cell repertoires in COVID-19. Overall study: T cells, B-cell-depleted T cells, or PBMCs supplied cDNA or gDNA.

The TCR sequence derives from a man aged 60 to 75 with acute or convalescent COVID-19. Specimen: peripheral blood. The J gene is TRBJ2-5, the V gene TRBV15; TRBD1 agrees at 8 bases. The CDR3 loop reads CATSRDAGGSETQYF. The CDR3 DNA is TGTGCCACCAGCAGAGACGCAGGGGGCTCGGAGACCCAGTACTTC.